This T cell receptor beta chain was retrieved from a study of shared clonotypes between healthy human individuals (dated by TCRdb to 2020 to 2021). For the study in its entirety: The cohort included three men and two women between 18 and 49 years of age. For each donor, three plates each were used for CD4 naive and CD4 memory, two plates were used for CD8 naive, and one plate was used for CD8 memory. The study deeply sequenced blood TCR repertoires of 5 or 6 healthy adults to estimate repertoire size and the extent of clonotype sharing between individuals. Different laboratories and diverse techniques were used to prepare libraries and sequence TCR repertoires, to increase sequencing depth and limit assay-specific biases. Leukapheresis yielded between about 0.94 and 9.5 billion PBMCs per donor.

What the authors observed across the whole study: Clonotypes shared by all four sorted-subset donors showed higher generation probabilities than non-shared clonotypes. Incomplete sequencing was indicated by rarefaction of sorted-subset datasets, despite the large sequencing depth. Because the study included only a small number of donors, the genetic and exposure-history diversity represented was limited. Sampling was restricted to blood, and TCR repertoires in tissues likely differ from the TCR repertoires found in blood. Pairwise subsampling indicated that sequencing depth was expected to affect the degree of clonotype sharing among donors. Estimated clonotype richness was generally larger for naive than for memory subsets. When a handful of donors were compared, the shared fraction of clonotypes was 5% to 6.5% for naive CD4, roughly 3.3% for naive CD8, 2% to 2.5% for memory CD4, and 0.4% for memory CD8.

On this clone itself: This clone's antigen is unknown. Base-call qualities are not available, and no considerably larger clone is one nucleotide away.

Healthy HIV-negative adults with no recently reported acute infections or vaccinations were included as donors. Every donor was a Caucasian adult living in Nashville, Tennessee, USA. CD4+ T cells were enriched through magnetic negative selection, after which naive cells were positively selected on CD45RA and the remaining negative fraction served as the memory subset. Blood was collected by leukapheresis, and PBMCs were isolated by Ficoll-Histopaque density gradient centrifugation and then cryopreserved in liquid nitrogen vapor phase. Analytical flow cytometry was used to check the purity and quantity of every magnetically sorted T cell population. Genomic DNA was isolated from each sorted fraction and quantified by UV absorbance on a Nanodrop 2000c. TCR CDR3 regions were amplified from genomic DNA by multiplex PCR using the deep immunoSEQ assay. For each cell subset, the extracted genomic DNA was distributed evenly across all wells of several immunoSEQ 96-well plates, and each plate served as one replicate. For sorted subsets, 150 to 250 ng genomic DNA, equal to 30,000 to 35,000 T cell genomes, was loaded into each replicate PCR. Purified libraries were measured with a Qubit 3.0 fluorometer, size-checked on a Bioanalyzer 2100, and measured again with the KAPA Library Quantification kit. A separate single-read 150-cycle Illumina NextSeq 550 flow cell was used to sequence each immunoSEQ 96-well plate. The source study handled its data this way. Because only junctional sequences without quality scores were contained in the immunoSEQ output, filtering matching that applied to full-length reads could not be performed. Sequences were annotated with PyIR, a Python wrapper for IgBLAST v1.9, and V/J genes and CDR3 were assigned using IMGT germline references. Any read was removed if the V/J assignment was weak (E-value above 1e-6), the CDR3 was missing, or the read contained stop codons, out-of-frame junctions, or ambiguous translated residues. V3J clonotypes were defined by identical inferred V gene, J gene, and CDR3 amino acid sequence. To compute the percentage overlap between repertoires, the number of shared unique clonotypes was divided by the size of the smaller repertoire. Repertoire richness was assessed with RTK rarefaction, the Chao1 estimator, and Recon v2.1 estimates of unobserved clonotypes. OLGA was used to compute generation probabilities for all TCRbeta clonotypes that the gDNA method yielded from a few donors. As stored in TCRdb, this immuneACCESS dataset retains in-frame rearrangements with V and J assigned. A fraction of the clones does not appear; measured against another copy, unresolved V genes explain less than half of the discrepancy, and the remainder lacks a known reason. That table is the source of V, J and clone size, and D and trimming were worked out from the DNA. Recorded for this sample are roughly 2.2 million clones; just under 95% of them occurred a single time. The ten biggest clones cover around 0.4% of the sample.

The V end gives up 5 bases and the J end 6 bases, leaving 6 bases in the junction not matched to a gene. As encoded in the germline V gene, CDR1 is MNHEY while CDR2 is SVGAGI. The CDR3 starts with the cysteine, ends with the phenylalanine, and has 15 residues. The kept DNA is CDR3 alone, 45 bases in frame from the first base. Sequences were obtained from naive CD4+ T cells from PBMCs. The label giving this sample's cell subset or site can be read as: CD45RA+ positively selected. This receptor was obtained from a man aged 18 to 29 in good health. Some clones in this sample may be carry-over from other donors' samples. This chain joins TRBV6-5 to TRBJ2-1; 11 of the junction bases match TRBD2. The DNA sequence follows: TGTGCCAGCAGTCCCGGGACTAGCGGCCGCAATGAGCAGTTCTTC. Its translation reads: CASSPGTSGRNEQFF.